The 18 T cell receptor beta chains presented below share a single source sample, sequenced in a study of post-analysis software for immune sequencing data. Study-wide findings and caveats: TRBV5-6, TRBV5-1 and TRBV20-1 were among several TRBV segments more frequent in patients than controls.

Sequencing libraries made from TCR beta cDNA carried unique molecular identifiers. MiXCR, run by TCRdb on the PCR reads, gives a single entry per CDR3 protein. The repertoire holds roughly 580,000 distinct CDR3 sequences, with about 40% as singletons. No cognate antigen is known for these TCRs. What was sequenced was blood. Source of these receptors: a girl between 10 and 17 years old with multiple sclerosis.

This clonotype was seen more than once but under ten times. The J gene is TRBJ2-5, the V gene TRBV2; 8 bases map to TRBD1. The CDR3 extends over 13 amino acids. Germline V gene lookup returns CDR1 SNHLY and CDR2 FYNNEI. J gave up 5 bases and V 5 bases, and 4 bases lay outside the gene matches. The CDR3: CASSRQGTETQYF. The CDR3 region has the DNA TGTGCCAGCAGTCGACAGGGGACGGAGACCCAGTACTTC.

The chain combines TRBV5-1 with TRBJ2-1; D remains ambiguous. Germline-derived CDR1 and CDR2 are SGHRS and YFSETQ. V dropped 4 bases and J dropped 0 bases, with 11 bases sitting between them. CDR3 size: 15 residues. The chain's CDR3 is CASSEDLSSYNEQFF. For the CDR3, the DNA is TGCGCCAGCAGCGAAGACCTGAGCTCCTACAATGAGCAGTTCTTC.

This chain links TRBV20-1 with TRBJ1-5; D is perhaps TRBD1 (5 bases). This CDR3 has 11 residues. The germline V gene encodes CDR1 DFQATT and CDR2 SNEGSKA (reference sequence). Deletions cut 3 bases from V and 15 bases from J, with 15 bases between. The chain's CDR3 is CSARGGTGWHF. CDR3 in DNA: TGCAGTGCTAGGGGCGGTACAGGCTGGCATTTT.

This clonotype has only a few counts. For the CDR3, the DNA is TGCAGTGCCCCAAACCTGGCAGATACGCAGTATTTT. This sequence encodes CSAPNLADTQYF. V usage is TRBV20-1 and J usage is TRBJ2-3, with D unresolved. The CDR3 runs 12 residues. Germline V CDR1 and CDR2: DFQATT, SNEGSKA (reference sequence). V was pared by 6 bases and J by 4 bases, with 11 bases between.

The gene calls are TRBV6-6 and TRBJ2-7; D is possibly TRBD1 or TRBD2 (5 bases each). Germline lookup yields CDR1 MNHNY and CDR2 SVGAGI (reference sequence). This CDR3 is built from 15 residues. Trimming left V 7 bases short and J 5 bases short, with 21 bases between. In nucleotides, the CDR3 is TGTGCCAGCACACCCCGACAGAGGGTGCCTAACGAGCAGTACTTC. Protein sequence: CASTPRQRVPNEQYF.

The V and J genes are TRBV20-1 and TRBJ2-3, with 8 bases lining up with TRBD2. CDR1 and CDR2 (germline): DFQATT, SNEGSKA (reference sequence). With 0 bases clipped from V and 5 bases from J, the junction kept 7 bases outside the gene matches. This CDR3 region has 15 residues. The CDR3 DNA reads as TGCAGTGCTAGAGATTCCGGGACTAGACGAGATACGCAGTATTTT. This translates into CSARDSGTRRDTQYF.

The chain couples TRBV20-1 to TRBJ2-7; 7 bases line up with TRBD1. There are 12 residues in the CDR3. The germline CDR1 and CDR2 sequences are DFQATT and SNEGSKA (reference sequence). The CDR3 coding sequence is TGCGGAAAGGACAGGTTCACCTACGAGCAGTACTTC. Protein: CGKDRFTYEQYF.

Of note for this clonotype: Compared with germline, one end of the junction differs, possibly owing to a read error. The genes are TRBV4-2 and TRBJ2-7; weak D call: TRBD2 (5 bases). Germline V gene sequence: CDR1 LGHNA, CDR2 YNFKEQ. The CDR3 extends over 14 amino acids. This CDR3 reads CASSPEGSYYEKYF. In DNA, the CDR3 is TGTGCCAGCAGCCCCGAGGGCTCCTACTACGAGAAGTACTTC.

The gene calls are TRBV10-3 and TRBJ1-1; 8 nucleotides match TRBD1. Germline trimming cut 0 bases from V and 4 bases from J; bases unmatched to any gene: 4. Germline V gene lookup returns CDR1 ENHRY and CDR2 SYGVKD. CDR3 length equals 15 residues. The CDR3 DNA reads TGTGCCATCAGTGAGTCGACAGGGGCACCCACTGAAGCTTTCTTT. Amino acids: CAISESTGAPTEAFF.

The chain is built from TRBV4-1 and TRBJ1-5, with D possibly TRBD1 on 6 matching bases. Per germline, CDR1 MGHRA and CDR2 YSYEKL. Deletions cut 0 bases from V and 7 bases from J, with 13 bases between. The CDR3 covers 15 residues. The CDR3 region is CASSQDPGGGQPQHF. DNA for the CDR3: TGCGCCAGCAGCCAAGATCCGGGTGGGGGCCAGCCCCAGCATTTT.

CDR3 sequence (DNA): TGCAGTGCTAGAGACATTAACAGGGGTGGCTACGAGCAGTACTTC. Residues: CSARDINRGGYEQYF. The genes are TRBV20-1 and TRBJ2-7, with 7 positions matching TRBD1. Per the germline V gene, CDR1 is DFQATT and CDR2 is SNEGSKA (reference sequence). The V segment lost 0 bases and the J segment 3 bases; nucleotides outside the gene matches: 8. CDR3 length: 15 residues.

The CDR3 DNA sequence: TGTGCCAGCAGTTACCGGGGCGCCGGCTACACCTTC. The encoded protein is CASSYRGAGYTF. V gene TRBV12-3 or TRBV12-4 combines with J gene TRBJ1-2, with a tentative D call TRBD1 (5 bases). Trimming cost V 4 bases and J 8 bases, with 11 bases left between them. CDR3 length: 12 residues.

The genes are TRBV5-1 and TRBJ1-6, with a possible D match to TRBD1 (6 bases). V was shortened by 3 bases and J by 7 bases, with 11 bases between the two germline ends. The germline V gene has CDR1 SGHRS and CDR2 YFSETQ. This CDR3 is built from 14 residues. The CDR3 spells CASSYDRRNSPLHF. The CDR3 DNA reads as TGCGCCAGCAGCTATGACAGGAGGAATTCACCCCTCCACTTT.

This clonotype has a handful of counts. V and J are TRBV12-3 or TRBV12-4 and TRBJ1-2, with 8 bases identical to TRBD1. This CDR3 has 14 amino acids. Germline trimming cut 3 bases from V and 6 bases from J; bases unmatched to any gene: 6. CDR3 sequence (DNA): TGTGCCAGCAGTTTGGGACAGGCGTTCGATGGCTACACCTTC. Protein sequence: CASSLGQAFDGYTF.

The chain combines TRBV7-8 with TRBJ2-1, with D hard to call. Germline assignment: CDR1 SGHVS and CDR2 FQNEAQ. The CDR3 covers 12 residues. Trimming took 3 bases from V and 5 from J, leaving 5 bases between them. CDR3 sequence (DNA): TGTGCCAGCAGCTTCCTAAACAATGAGCAGTTCTTC. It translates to CASSFLNNEQFF.

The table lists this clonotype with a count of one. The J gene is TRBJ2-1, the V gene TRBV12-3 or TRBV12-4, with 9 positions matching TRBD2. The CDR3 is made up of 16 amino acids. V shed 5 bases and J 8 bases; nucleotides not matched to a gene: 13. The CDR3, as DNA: TGTGCCAGCAGTCGTACGCGGGGGGGCCTTGTTGATGAGCAGTTCTTC. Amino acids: CASSRTRGGLVDEQFF.

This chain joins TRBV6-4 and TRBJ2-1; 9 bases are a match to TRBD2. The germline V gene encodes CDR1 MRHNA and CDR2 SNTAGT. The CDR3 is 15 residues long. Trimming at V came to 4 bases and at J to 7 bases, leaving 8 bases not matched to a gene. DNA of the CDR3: TGTGCCAGCAGTGTTATGCCTAGCGGGGATAATGAGCAGTTCTTC. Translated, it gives CASSVMPSGDNEQFF.

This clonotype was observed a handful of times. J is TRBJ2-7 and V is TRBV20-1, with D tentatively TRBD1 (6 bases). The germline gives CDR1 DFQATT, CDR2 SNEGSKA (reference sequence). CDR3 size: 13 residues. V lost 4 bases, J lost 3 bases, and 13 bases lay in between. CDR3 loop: CSATKTGGYEQYF. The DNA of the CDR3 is TGCAGTGCTACCAAGACAGGAGGCTACGAGCAGTACTTC.